The 17 T cell receptor beta chains reported below all come from one sample, sequenced in a study of blood T cell repertoires in COVID-19. Sequencing used immunoSEQ multiplex PCR; TCRdb keeps in-frame clones, though not all of them. The sample contains 250,000 to 300,000 clones, approximately 91% of which appear only once. Material: peripheral blood. These TCRs come from a woman in her twenties or thirties with COVID-19, enrolled during active disease.

The genes are TRBV4-2 and TRBJ2-7, with unresolved D. The V end was cut by 0 bases, the J end by 5 bases, with 5 bases between. CDR1 is LGHNA, CDR2 YNFKEQ, per germline. CDR3 length: 12 residues. CDR3 nucleotides: TGTGCCAGCAGCCAAGATATCCACGAGCAGTACTTC. Residues: CASSQDIHEQYF.

This clone was observed a few times. The rearrangement joins TRBV5-1 to TRBJ2-7; 10 bases fit TRBD1. Losses at the gene ends were 3 bases for V and 4 bases for J; bases not matched to a gene: 10. Germline CDR1 and CDR2: SGHRS and YFSETQ. CDR3 length equals 16 residues. The CDR3 coding sequence is TGCGCCAGCAGCTCTAGGGACAGGGGAGGGAGTTACGAGCAGTACTTC. Amino acids: CASSSRDRGGSYEQYF.

In DNA, the CDR3 is TGCGCCAGCAGTCAATCCGGCAGCAAGCGGGGCTCCTACGAGCAGTACTTC. Translation: CASSQSGSKRGSYEQYF. The V call is TRBV23-1, the J call TRBJ2-7; 7 bases match TRBD2. TRBV23-1 carries the ORF label, with uncertain function. V lost 0 bases and J lost 0; bases outside the gene matches: 8. This CDR3 is 17 amino acids long.

The V and J genes are TRBV19 and TRBJ2-1; D uncertain. Germline V gene sequence: CDR1 LNHDA, CDR2 SQIVND (reference sequence). The CDR3 is 13 amino acids. Trimming left V 6 bases short and J 3 bases short, with 9 bases between. CDR3 sequence reads: CASRSQDYNEQFF. CDR3 nucleotide sequence: TGTGCCAGTAGAAGCCAGGACTACAATGAGCAGTTCTTC.

The V call is TRBV11-2, the J call TRBJ2-5, with D perhaps TRBD2 (5 bases). Germline V gene sequence: CDR1 SGHAT, CDR2 FQNNGV. Between the trimmed V and J ends, which lost 3 bases and 5 bases, there was a span of 19 bases. There are 16 residues in the CDR3. The CDR3 DNA is TGTGCCAGCAGCTTTTGGCCGCGACGACCGGGGGAGACCCAGTACTTC. This codes for CASSFWPRRPGETQYF.

The chain uses TRBV6-5 and TRBJ1-2, with 7 bases aligning to TRBD1. With V trimmed by 5 bases and J by 7 bases, 7 bases remained unmatched. The CDR3 spans 13 residues. Germline loops: CDR1 MNHEY, CDR2 SVGAGI. The CDR3 loop is CASSRQGSSGYTF. The CDR3 DNA follows: TGTGCCAGCAGTCGACAGGGTTCTTCTGGCTACACCTTC.

The rearrangement uses TRBV3-1 (or the pseudogene TRBV3-2) and TRBJ2-5; 8 bases are shared with TRBD1. V lost 1 base and J lost 2; bases outside the gene matches: 3. The V gene's germline CDR1 is LGHDT and CDR2 YNNKEL (reference sequence). The CDR3 runs to 15 residues. The CDR3 is CASSQVRTGQETQYF. The CDR3 region has the DNA TGTGCCAGCAGCCAAGTGAGGACAGGGCAAGAGACCCAGTACTTC.

The chain links TRBV9 to TRBJ2-5; 7 bases agree with TRBD1. After removal of 4 bases from V and 3 bases from J, the junction contained 12 bases not matched to a gene. Germline CDR1 reads SGDLS; CDR2 reads YYNGEE. This CDR3 contains 16 residues. CDR3 sequence (DNA): TGTGCCAGCAGCCAGCCTCCAGGGGGAGCCAAAGAGACCCAGTACTTC. Its protein is CASSQPPGGAKETQYF.

V is TRBV6-1 and J is TRBJ1-1; 8 bases fit TRBD1. CDR3 length: 14 amino acids. Germline CDR1 is MNHNS and CDR2 is SASEGT. Unmatched junction bases numbered 10, after V lost 3 bases and J lost 10 bases. The CDR3 sequence: CASSDPRTGFLAFF. As DNA, the CDR3 is TGTGCCAGCAGTGATCCCCGGACAGGGTTTCTAGCTTTCTTT.

This chain joins TRBV5-6 and TRBJ2-3; D may be TRBD2 (5 bases). Germline V gene lookup returns CDR1 SGHDT and CDR2 YYEEEE. Trimming removed 3 bases at V and 3 bases at J, with 11 bases between. This CDR3 is 14 amino acids long. CDR3 nucleotide sequence: TGTGCCAGCAGCTGGTCTCCGGGGACAGATACGCAGTATTTT. It codes for CASSWSPGTDTQYF.

The rearrangement joins TRBV30 to TRBJ1-5; weak D call: TRBD1 (5 bases). The V gene lost 3 bases and the J gene lost 5 bases, with 11 bases spanning the gap. The CDR3 sequence is 13 residues long. Germline-derived CDR1 and CDR2 are GTSNPN and SVGIG (reference sequence). This CDR3 reads CAWSPIGDQPQHF. DNA for the CDR3: TGTGCCTGGAGCCCAATAGGGGATCAGCCCCAGCATTTT. Based on the CDR3 plus reference TRBV30 and TRBJ1-5, the full variable domain is SQTIHQWPATLVQPVGSPLSLECTVEGTSNPNLYWYRQAAGRGLQLLFYSVGIGQISSEVPQNLSASRPQDRQFILSSKKLLLSDSGFYLCAWSPIGDQPQHFGDGTRLSIL.

This chain links TRBV27 with TRBJ1-1, with 9 bases identical to TRBD1. This CDR3 has 16 residues. Germline-derived CDR1 and CDR2 are MNHEY and SMNVEV (reference sequence). The V segment lost 5 bases and the J segment 4 bases; nucleotides outside the gene matches: 11. The CDR3 coding sequence is TGTGCCAGCAGTCGCCGACAGGGGGTCACACTCACTGAAGCTTTCTTT. Translating gives CASSRRQGVTLTEAFF.

The chain employs TRBV27 and TRBJ1-2, with TRBD1 identical over 9 bases. V dropped 3 bases and J dropped 2; count of bases not matched to a gene: 4. The CDR3 sequence is 15 residues long. Looked up from germline, CDR1 is MNHEY and CDR2 is SMNVEV (reference sequence). CDR3 DNA: TGTGCCAGCAGTTTGACAGGGGGTTCCAACTATGGCTACACCTTC. Its translation is CASSLTGGSNYGYTF.

The V gene is TRBV4-1, the J gene TRBJ2-7; the D gene is possibly TRBD1 (6 bases). Per germline, CDR1 MGHRA and CDR2 YSYEKL. Deletions cut 6 bases from V and 6 bases from J, with 9 bases between. CDR3 length: 11 residues. The CDR3 region has the DNA TGCGCCAGCAGACAGGGCCGCGAGCAGTACTTC. Translation gives CASRQGREQYF.

This chain connects TRBV27 to TRBJ2-1, with 11 positions matching TRBD2. The trim removed 6 bases at V and 7 bases at J, leaving 8 bases unmatched. The CDR3 spans 15 residues. Per the germline V gene, CDR1 is MNHEY and CDR2 is SMNVEV (reference sequence). In DNA form, the CDR3 reads TGTGCCAGCAGCCTAGGGACTAGCGGACGAAATGAGCAGTTCTTC. It yields the protein CASSLGTSGRNEQFF.

The V gene is TRBV18, the J gene TRBJ2-5; 9 nucleotides match TRBD1. The CDR3 has 16 residues. V lost 3 bases and J lost 2; bases outside the gene matches: 7. Germline CDR1 KGHSH, CDR2 LQKENI. The CDR3 nucleotides are TGTGCCAGCTCACCGGACAGGGGATTTACTCAAGAGACCCAGTACTTC. Translated, it gives CASSPDRGFTQETQYF.

The chain couples TRBV28 to TRBJ2-7; possible D gene TRBD2, 6 bases. Germline loops: CDR1 MDHEN, CDR2 SYDVKM. Trimming took off 3 bases at V and 9 bases at J, with 18 bases between the two ends. This CDR3 region has 14 residues. The CDR3 region is CASSFRENKQWQYF. The CDR3 DNA reads TGTGCCAGCAGTTTCCGGGAGAATAAACAATGGCAGTACTTC. Supplemented by reference TRBV28 and TRBJ2-7, the full variable domain reads DVKVTQSSRYLVKRTGEKVFLECVQDMDHENMFWYRQDPGLGLRLIYFSYDVKMKEKGDIPEGYSVSREKKERFSLILESASTNQTSMYLCASSFRENKQWQYFGPGTRLTVT.